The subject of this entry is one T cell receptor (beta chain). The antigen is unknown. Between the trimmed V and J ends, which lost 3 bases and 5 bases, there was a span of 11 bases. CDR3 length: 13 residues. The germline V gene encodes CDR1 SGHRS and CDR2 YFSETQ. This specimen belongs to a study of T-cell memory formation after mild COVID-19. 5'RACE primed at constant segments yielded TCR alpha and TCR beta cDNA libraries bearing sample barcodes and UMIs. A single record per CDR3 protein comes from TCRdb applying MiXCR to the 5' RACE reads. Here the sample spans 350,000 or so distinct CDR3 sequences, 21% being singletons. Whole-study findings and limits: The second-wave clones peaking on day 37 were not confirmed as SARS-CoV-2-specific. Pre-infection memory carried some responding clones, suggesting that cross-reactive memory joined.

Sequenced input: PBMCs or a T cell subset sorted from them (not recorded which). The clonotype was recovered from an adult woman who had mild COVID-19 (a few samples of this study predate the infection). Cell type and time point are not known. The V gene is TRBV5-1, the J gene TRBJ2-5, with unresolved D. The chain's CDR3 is CASSSFTQETQYF. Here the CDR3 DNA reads TGCGCCAGCAGCTCATTTACTCAGGAGACCCAGTACTTC. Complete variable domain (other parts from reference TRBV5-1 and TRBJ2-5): KAGVTQTPRYLIKTRGQQVTLSCSPISGHRSVSWYQQTPGQGLQFLFEYFSETQRNKGNFPGRFSGRQFSNSRSEMNVSTLELGDSALYLCASSSFTQETQYFGPGTRLLVL.